These T cell receptor beta chains were read from a single sample in a study of blood T cell repertoires in COVID-19. Profiling relied on immunoSEQ multiplex PCR, and the TCRdb table lists in-frame clones only, not all of them. The repertoire has some 70,000 clones, approximately 80% of them found once; the top ten carry under 7%. Sequences were obtained from peripheral blood. Every receptor here comes from a man between 60 and 75 years old with acute or convalescent COVID-19. The CDR3 runs from the conserved cysteine through the conserved F or W. D genes are given only for firm matches. Rows may omit the clone size; those that give it use once, few, many or a size class.

j_call d_call clone_size v_call cdr3_nt cdr3_aa
TRBJ1-6 TRBD1 - TRBV15 TGTGCCACCAGCAGAGATCTGGACAGGGGGCTGGTTTCACCCCTCCACTTT CATSRDLDRGLVSPLHF
TRBJ2-2 TRBD1 few TRBV4-3 TGCGCCAGCAGCCAAGAGGGACAGGGGCCTGCCGCGAACACCGGGGAGCTGTTTTTT CASSQEGQGPAANTGELFF
TRBJ1-2 TRBD1 - TRBV4-2 TGTGCCAGCAGCCAAACCGGGACAGGGGTCCTCTATGGCTACACCTTC CASSQTGTGVLYGYTF
TRBJ2-7 - - TRBV5-1 TGCGCCAGCAGCTTGGGGTGGAGGGTGCCCACCTACGAGCAGTACTTC CASSLGWRVPTYEQYF
TRBJ2-5 TRBD1 - TRBV3-1/TRBV3-2 TGTGCCAGCAGCCTCCGGACAGGGGATAGGGAGACCCAGTACTTC CASSLRTGDRETQYF
TRBJ2-6 - - TRBV6-5 TGTGCCGCACGGGACTCTGGGGCCAACGTCCTGACTTTC CAARDSGANVLTF
TRBJ2-6 - - TRBV15 TGTGCCACCAGCAGTCAGGGCAGGGGATCTGGGGCCAACGTCCTGACTTTC CATSSQGRGSGANVLTF
TRBJ1-2 - - TRBV19 TGTGCCAGTAGTATAGGAGCGTTGAGGAGGGATGGCTACACCTTC CASSIGALRRDGYTF
TRBJ1-2 TRBD1 - TRBV6-5 TGTGCCAGCAGTTTCATCCGGACAGGGGGGGGCTATGGCTACACCTTC CASSFIRTGGGYGYTF
TRBJ2-2 TRBD1 - TRBV24-1 TGTGCCACCAGTGATTTGGGACAGGGGACCGGGGAGCTGTTTTTT CATSDLGQGTGELFF
TRBJ1-3 - many TRBV5-1 TGCGCCAGCAGCTTGTCCCAGGGAAACACCATATATTTT CASSLSQGNTIYF